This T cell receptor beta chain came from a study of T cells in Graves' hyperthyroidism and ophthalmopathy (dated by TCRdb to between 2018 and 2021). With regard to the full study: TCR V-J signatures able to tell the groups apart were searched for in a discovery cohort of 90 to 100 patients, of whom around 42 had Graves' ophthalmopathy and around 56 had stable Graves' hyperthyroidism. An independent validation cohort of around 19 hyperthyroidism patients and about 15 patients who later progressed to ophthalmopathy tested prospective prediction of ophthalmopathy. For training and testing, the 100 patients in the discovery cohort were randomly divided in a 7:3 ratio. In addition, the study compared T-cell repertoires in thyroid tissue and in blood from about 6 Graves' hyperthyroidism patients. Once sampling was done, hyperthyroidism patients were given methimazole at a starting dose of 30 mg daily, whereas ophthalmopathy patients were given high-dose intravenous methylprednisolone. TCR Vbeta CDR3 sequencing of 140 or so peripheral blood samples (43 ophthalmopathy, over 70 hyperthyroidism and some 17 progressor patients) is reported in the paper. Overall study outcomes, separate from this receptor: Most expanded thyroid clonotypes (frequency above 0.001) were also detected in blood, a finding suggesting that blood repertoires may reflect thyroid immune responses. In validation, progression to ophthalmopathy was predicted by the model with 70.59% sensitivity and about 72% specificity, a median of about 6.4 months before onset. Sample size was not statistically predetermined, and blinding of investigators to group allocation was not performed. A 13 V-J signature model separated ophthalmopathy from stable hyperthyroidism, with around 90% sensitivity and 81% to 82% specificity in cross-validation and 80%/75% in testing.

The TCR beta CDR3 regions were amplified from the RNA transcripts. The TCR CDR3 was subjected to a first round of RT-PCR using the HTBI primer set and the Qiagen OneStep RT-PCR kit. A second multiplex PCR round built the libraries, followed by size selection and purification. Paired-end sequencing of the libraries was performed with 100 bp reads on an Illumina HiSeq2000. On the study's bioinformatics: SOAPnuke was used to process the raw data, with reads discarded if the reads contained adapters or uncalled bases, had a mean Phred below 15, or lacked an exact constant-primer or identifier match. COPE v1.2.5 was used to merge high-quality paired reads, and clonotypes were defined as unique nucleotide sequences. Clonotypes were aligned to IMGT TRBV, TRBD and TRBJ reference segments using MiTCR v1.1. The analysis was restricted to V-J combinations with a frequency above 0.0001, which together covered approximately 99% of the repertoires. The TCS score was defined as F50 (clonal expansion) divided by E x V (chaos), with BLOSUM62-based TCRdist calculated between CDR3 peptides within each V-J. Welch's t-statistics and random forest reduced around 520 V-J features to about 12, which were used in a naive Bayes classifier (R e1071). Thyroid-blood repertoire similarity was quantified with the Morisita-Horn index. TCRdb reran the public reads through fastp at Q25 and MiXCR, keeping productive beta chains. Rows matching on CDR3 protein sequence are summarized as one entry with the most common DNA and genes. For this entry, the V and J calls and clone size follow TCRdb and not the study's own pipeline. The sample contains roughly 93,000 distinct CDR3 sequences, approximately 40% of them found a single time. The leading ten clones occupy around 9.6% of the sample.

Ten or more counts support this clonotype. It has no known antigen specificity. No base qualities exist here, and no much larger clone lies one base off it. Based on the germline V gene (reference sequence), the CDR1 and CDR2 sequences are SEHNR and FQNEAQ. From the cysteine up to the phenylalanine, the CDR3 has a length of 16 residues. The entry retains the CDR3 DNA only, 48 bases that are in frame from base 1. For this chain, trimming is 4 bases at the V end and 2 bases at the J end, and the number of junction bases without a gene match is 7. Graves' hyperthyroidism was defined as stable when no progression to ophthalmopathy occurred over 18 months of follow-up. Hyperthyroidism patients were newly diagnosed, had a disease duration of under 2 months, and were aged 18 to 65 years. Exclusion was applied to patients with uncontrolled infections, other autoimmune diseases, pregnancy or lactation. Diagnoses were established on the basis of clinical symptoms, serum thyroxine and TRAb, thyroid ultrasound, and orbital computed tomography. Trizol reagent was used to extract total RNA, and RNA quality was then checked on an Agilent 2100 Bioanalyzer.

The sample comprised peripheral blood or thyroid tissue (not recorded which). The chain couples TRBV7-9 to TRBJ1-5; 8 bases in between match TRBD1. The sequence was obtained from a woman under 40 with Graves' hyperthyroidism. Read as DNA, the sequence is TGTGCCAGCAGCTATGGACAGGGTATCGGCAATCAGCCCCAGCATTTT. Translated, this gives CASSYGQGIGNQPQHF.